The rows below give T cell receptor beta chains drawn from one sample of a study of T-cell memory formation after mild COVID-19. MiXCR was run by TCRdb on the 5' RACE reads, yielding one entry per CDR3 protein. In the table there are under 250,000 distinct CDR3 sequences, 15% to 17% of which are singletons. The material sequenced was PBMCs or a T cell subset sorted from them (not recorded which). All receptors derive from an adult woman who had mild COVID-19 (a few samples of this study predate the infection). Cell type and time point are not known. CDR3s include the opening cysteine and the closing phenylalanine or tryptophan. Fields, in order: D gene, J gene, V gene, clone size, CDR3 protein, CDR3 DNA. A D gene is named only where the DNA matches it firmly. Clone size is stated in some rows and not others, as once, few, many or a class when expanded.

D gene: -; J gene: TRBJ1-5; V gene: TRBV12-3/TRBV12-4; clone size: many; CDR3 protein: CASSLQGISNQPQHF; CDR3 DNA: TGTGCCAGCAGTTTACAGGGTATAAGCAATCAGCCCCAGCATTTT
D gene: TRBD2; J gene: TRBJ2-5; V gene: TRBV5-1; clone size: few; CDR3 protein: CASSLGSGRAQETQYF; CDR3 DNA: TGCGCCAGCAGCTTGGGGAGCGGGAGGGCTCAAGAGACCCAGTACTTC
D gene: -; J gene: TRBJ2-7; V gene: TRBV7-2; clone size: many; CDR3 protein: CASSFHREQYF; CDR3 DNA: TGTGCCAGCAGCTTCCACAGAGAGCAGTACTTC
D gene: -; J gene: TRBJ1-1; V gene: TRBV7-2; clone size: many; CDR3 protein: CASSLAPLSTEAFF; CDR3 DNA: TGTGCCAGCAGCTTGGCTCCGCTCAGCACTGAAGCTTTCTTT
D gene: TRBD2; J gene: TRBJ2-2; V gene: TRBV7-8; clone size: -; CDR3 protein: CASSPRLAGEPTGELFF; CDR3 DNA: TGTGCCAGCAGCCCGAGACTAGCGGGGGAACCCACCGGGGAGCTGTTTTTT
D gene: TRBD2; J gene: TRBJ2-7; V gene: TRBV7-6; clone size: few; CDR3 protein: CASSLVAASGRKYEQYF; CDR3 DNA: TGTGCCAGCAGCTTAGTAGCGGCTAGCGGGAGGAAGTACGAGCAGTACTTC
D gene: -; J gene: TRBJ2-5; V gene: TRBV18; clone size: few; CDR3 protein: CASSLNEGRETQYF; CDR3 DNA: TGTGCCAGCTCCCTAAACGAGGGGCGAGAGACCCAGTACTTC
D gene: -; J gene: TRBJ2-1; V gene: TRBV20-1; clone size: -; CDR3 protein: CRGGGHEQFF; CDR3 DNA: TGCAGGGGAGGGGGCCATGAGCAGTTCTTC
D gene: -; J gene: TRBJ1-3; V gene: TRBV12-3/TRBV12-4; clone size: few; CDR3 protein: CASSPGQPFSGNTIYF; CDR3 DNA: TGTGCCAGCAGTCCCGGACAGCCGTTCTCTGGAAACACCATATATTTT
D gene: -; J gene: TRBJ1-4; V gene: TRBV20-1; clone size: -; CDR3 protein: CSATGPQNEKLFF; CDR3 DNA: TGCAGTGCTACCGGCCCTCAAAATGAAAAACTGTTTTTT
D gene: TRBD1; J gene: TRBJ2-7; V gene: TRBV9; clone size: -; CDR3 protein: CASSGTRTGADEQYF; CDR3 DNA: TGTGCCAGCAGCGGGACCAGGACAGGGGCTGACGAGCAGTACTTC
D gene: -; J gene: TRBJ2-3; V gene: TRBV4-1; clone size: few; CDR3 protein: CASSHLRDKPTDTQYF; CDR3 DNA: TGCGCCAGCAGCCACCTCCGGGACAAGCCCACAGATACGCAGTATTTT
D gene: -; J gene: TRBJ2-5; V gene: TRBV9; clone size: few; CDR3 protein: CASSVRTGRAQETQYF; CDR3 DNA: TGTGCCAGCAGCGTCCGGACGGGACGAGCACAAGAGACCCAGTACTTC
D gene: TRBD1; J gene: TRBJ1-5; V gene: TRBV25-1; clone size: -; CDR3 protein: CASSETGGDQPQHF; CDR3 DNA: TGTGCCAGCAGTGAAACAGGGGGCGATCAGCCCCAGCATTTT
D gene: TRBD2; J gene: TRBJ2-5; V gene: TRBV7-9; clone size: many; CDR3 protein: CASSVAGGETQYF; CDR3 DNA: TGTGCCAGCAGCGTAGCGGGAGGCGAGACCCAGTACTTC
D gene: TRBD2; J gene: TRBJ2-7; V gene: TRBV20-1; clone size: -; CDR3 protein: CSAREGTSSYEQYF; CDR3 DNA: TGCAGTGCTAGGGAAGGGACTAGCTCCTACGAGCAGTACTTC
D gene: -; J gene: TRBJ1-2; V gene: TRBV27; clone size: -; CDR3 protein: CASSPTPGREGYTF; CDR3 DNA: TGTGCCAGCAGTCCCACACCAGGGAGAGAAGGCTACACCTTC
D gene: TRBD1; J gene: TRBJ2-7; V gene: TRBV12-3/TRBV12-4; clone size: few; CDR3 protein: CASSFVQGASYEQYF; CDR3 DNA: TGTGCCAGCAGTTTTGTGCAGGGGGCTTCCTACGAGCAGTACTTC
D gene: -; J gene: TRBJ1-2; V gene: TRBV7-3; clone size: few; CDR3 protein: CASSPGGTTNYGYTF; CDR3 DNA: TGTGCCAGCAGCCCCGGCGGGACAACTAACTATGGCTACACCTTC
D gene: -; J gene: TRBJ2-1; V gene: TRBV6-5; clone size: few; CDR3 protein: CASSYSGGSSYNEQFF; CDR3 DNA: TGTGCCAGCAGTTACTCCGGGGGCAGCTCCTACAATGAGCAGTTCTTC
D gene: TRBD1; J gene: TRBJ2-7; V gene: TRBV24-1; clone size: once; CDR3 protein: CATSDSRTGIRGEQYF; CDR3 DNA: TGTGCCACCAGTGATTCGCGGACAGGGATTAGGGGCGAGCAGTACTTC
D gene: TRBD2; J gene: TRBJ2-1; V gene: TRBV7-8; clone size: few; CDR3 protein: CASSLVVAGRYNEQFF; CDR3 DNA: TGTGCCAGCAGCTTAGTGGTAGCGGGGCGGTACAATGAGCAGTTCTTC
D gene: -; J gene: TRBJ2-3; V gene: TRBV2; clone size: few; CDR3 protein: CASSLYMDTQYF; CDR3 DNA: TGTGCCAGCAGTCTTTACATGGATACGCAGTATTTT
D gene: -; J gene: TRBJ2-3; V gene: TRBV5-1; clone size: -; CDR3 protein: CASSPGLYPDTQYF; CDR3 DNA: TGCGCCAGCAGCCCCGGACTATACCCAGATACGCAGTATTTT
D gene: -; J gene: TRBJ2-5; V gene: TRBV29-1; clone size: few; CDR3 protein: CSVEDRGLETQYF; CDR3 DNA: TGCAGCGTTGAAGACAGGGGTTTAGAGACCCAGTACTTC
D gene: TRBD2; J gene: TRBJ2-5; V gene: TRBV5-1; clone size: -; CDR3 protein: CASSASGGAETQYF; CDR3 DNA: TGCGCCAGCAGCGCGAGCGGGGGGGCGGAGACCCAGTACTTC
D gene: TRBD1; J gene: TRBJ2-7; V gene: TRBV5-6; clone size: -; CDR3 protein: CASSTIGGQRDYEQYF; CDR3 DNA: TGTGCCAGCAGCACTATTGGGGGACAGAGAGATTACGAGCAGTACTTC
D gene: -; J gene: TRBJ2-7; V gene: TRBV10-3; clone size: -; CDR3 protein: CAISEPDREQYF; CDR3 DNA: TGTGCCATCAGTGAGCCGGACCGCGAGCAGTACTTC
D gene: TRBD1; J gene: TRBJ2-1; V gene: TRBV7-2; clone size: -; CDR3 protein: CASSPFAGGGNEQFF; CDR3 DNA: TGTGCCAGCAGCCCATTTGCAGGGGGCGGAAATGAGCAGTTCTTC
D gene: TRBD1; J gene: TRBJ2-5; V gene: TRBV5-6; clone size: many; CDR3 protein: CASSLWTGFQETQYF; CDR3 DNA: TGTGCCAGCAGCTTATGGACAGGGTTTCAAGAGACCCAGTACTTC
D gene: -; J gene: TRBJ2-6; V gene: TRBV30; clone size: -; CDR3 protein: CAWRPLSGANVLTF; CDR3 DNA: TGTGCCTGGAGACCACTGTCTGGGGCCAACGTCCTGACTTTC
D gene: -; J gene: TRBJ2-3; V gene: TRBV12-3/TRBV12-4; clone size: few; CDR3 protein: CASRQGWSTDTQYF; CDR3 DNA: TGTGCCAGCAGGCAAGGGTGGAGCACAGATACGCAGTATTTT
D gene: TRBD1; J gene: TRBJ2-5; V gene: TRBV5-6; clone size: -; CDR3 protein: CASSDRAGETQYF; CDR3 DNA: TGTGCCAGCAGCGACAGGGCTGGGGAGACCCAGTACTTC
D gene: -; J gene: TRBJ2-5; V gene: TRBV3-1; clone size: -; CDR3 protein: CASSQVGGQRGETQYF; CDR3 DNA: TGTGCCAGCAGCCAAGTGGGGGGACAAAGAGGAGAGACCCAGTACTTC
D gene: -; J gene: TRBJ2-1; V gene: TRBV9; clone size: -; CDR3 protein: CASSVNLGEQFF; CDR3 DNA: TGTGCCAGCAGCGTAAATTTGGGTGAGCAGTTCTTC
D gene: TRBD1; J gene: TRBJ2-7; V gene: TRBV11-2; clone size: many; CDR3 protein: CASSLGRDRAHYEQYF; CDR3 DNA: TGTGCCAGCAGCTTAGGGCGGGACAGGGCCCACTACGAGCAGTACTTC
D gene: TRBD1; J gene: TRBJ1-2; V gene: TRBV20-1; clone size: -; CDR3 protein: CSARDRDRGANYGYTF; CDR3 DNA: TGCAGTGCTAGAGATCGGGACAGGGGAGCTAACTATGGCTACACCTTC
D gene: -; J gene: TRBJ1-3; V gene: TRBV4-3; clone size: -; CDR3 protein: CASSQDLGAGNTIYF; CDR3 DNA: TGCGCCAGCAGCCAAGATTTGGGGGCTGGAAACACCATATATTTT
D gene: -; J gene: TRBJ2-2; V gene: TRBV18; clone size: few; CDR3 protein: CASSPPGLARAGELFF; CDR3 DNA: TGTGCCAGCTCACCACCGGGGTTAGCTAGAGCCGGGGAGCTGTTTTTT
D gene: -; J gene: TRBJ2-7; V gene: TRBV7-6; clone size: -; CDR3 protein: CASSLSSQGREQYF; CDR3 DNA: TGTGCCAGCAGCCTCTCCAGCCAGGGGCGCGAGCAGTACTTC
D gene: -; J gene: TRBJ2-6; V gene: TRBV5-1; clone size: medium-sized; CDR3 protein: CASSFPTQLSGANVLTF; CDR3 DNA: TGCGCCAGCAGTTTCCCGACCCAGCTATCTGGGGCCAACGTCCTGACTTTC
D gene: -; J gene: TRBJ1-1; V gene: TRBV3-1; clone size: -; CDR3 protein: CASSHFPGTRQWTEAFF; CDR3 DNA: TGTGCCAGCAGCCACTTTCCCGGGACGCGCCAGTGGACTGAAGCTTTCTTT
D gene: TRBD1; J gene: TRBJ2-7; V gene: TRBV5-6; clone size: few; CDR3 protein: CASSLNRGAYEQYF; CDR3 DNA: TGTGCCAGCAGCCTTAACAGGGGTGCCTACGAGCAGTACTTC
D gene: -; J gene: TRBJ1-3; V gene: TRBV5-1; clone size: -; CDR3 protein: CASSLVGQDSGNTIYF; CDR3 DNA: TGCGCCAGCAGCTTGGTTGGGCAGGACTCTGGAAACACCATATATTTT
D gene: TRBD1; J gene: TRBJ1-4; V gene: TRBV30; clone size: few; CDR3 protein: CAWTRSGDSKKLFF; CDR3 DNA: TGTGCCTGGACCCGATCTGGGGACAGCAAAAAACTGTTTTTT
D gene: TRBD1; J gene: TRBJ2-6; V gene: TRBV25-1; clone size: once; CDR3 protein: CASSSDRGPPRSVLTF; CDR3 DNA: TGTGCCAGCAGTTCGGACAGGGGGCCTCCCAGAAGCGTCCTGACTTTC
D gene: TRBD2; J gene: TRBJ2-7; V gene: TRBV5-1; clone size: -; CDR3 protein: CASSLGSGPSYEQYF; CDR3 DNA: TGCGCCAGCAGCTTGGGTAGCGGGCCTTCCTACGAGCAGTACTTC
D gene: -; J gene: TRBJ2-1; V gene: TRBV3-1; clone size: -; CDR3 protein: CASSQRLTGEQFF; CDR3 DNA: TGTGCCAGCAGCCAAAGACTAACGGGGGAGCAGTTCTTC
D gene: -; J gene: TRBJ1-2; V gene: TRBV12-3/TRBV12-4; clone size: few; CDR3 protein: CASSPAGRTTGGYTF; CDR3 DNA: TGTGCCAGCAGCCCCGCCGGGAGGACTACGGGGGGCTACACCTTC
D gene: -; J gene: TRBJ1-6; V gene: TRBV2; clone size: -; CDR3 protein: CASSEQGYLSPLHF; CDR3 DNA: TGTGCCAGCAGTGAACAGGGTTACCTTTCACCCCTCCACTTT
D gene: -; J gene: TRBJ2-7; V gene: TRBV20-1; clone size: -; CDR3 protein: CSARTQQATYEQYF; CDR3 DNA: TGCAGTGCGAGGACCCAGCAGGCCACCTACGAGCAGTACTTC
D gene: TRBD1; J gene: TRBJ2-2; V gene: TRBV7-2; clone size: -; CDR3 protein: CASRTGGSNTGELFF; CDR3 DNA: TGTGCCAGCAGAACAGGGGGATCGAACACCGGGGAGCTGTTTTTT